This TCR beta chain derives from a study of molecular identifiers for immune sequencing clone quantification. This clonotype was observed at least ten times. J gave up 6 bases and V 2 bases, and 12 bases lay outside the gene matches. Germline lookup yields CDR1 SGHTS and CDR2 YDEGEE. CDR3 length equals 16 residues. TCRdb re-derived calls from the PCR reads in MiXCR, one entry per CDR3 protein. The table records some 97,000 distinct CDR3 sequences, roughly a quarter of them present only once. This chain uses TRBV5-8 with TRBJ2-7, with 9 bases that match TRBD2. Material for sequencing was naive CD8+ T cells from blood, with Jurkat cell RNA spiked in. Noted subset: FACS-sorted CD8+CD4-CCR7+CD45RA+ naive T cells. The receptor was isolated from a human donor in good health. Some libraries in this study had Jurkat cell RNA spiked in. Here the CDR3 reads CASSFLPPAGGREQYF. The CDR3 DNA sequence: TGTGCCAGCAGCTTCCTCCCTCCAGCGGGGGGACGCGAGCAGTACTTC.